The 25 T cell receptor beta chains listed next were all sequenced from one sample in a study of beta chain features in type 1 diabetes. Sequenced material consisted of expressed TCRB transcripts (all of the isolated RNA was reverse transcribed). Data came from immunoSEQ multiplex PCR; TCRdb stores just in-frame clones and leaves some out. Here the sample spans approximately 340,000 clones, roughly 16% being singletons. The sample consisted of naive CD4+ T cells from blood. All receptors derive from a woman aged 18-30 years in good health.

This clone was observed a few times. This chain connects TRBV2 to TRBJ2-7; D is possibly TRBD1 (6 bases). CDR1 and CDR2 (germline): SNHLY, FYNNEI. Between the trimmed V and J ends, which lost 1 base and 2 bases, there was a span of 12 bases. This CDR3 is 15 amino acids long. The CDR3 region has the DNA TGTGCCAGCAGTGAAGAGAAGCCAGGGGCCTACGAGCAGTACTTC. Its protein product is CASSEEKPGAYEQYF.

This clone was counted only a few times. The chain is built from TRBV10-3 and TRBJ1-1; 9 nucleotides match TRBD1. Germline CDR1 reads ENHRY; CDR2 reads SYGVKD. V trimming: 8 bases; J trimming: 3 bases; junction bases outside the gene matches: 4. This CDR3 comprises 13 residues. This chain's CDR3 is CAIGDREDTEAFF. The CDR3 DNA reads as TGTGCCATCGGGGACAGGGAGGACACTGAAGCTTTCTTT.

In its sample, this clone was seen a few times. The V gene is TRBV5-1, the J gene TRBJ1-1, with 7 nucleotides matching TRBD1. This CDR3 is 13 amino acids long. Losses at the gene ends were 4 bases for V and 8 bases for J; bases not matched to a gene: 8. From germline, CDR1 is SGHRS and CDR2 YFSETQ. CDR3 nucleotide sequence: TGCGCCAGCAGCGGAAAGACAGGGTCGGAAGCTTTCTTT. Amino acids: CASSGKTGSEAFF. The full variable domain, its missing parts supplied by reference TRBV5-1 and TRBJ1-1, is KAGVTQTPRYLIKTRGQQVTLSCSPISGHRSVSWYQQTPGQGLQFLFEYFSETQRNKGNFPGRFSGRQFSNSRSEMNVSTLELGDSALYLCASSGKTGSEAFFGQGTRLTVV.

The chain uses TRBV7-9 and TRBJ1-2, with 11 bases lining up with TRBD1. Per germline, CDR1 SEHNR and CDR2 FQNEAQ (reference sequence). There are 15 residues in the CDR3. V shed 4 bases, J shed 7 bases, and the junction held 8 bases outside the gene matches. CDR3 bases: TGTGCCAGCAGCTCCGAGGACAGGGGGCTCGGTGGCTACACCTTC. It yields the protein CASSSEDRGLGGYTF.

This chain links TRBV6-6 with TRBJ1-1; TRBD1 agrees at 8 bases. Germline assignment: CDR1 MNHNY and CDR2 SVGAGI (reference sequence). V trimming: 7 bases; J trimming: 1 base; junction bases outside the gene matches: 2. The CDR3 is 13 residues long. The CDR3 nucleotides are TGTGCCAGCAAGGGACAGGAGAACACTGAAGCTTTCTTT. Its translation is CASKGQENTEAFF.

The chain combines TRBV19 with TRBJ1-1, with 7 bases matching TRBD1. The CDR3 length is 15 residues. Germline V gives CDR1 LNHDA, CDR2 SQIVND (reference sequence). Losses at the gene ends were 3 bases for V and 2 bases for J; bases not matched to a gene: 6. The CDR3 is CASSMPTGPNTEAFF. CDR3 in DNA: TGTGCCAGTAGTATGCCGACAGGGCCAAACACTGAAGCTTTCTTT. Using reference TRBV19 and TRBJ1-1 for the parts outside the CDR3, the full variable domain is DGGITQSPKYLFRKEGQNVTLSCEQNLNHDAMYWYRQDPGQGLRLIYYSQIVNDFQKGDIAEGYSVSREKKESFPLTVTSAQKNPTAFYLCASSMPTGPNTEAFFGQGTRLTVV.

The CDR3 DNA follows: TGTGCCAGCAGCAGGCAAGGGACTAGCGGGAGGGCGGAGACCCAGTACTTC. This gives the protein CASSRQGTSGRAETQYF. The chain has TRBV7-2 and TRBJ2-5; TRBD2 aligns across 16 bases. Trimming at V came to 5 bases and at J to 5 bases, leaving 8 bases not matched to a gene. The germline CDR1 and CDR2 sequences are SGHTA and FQGNSA. The CDR3 length is 17 residues.

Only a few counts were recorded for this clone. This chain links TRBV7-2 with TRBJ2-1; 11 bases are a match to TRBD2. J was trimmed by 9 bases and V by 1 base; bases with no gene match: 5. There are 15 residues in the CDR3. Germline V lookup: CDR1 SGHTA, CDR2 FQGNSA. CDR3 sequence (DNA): TGTGCCAGCAGCTTAGTAGCGGGAGGGCACGTTGAGCAGTTCTTC. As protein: CASSLVAGGHVEQFF.

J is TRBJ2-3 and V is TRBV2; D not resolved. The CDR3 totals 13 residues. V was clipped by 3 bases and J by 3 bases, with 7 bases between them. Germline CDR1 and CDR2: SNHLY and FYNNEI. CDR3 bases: TGTGCCAGCAGTGAGTCCGTGACAGATACGCAGTATTTT. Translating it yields CASSESVTDTQYF.

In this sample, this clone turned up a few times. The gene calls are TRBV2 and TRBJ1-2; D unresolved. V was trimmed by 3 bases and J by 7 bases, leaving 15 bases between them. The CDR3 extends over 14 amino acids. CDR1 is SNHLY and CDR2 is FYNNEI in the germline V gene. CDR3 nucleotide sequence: TGTGCCAGCAGTGATCCGCCTGGAGGGCCTGGCTACACCTTC. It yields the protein CASSDPPGGPGYTF.

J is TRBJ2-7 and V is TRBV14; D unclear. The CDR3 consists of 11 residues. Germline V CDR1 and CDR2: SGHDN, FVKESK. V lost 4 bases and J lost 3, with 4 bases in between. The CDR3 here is CASSRNYEQYF. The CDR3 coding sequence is TGTGCCAGCAGCCGTAACTACGAGCAGTACTTC.

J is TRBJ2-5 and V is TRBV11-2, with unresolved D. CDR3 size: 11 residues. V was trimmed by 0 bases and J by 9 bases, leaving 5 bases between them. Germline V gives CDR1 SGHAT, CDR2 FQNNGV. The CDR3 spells CASSLDKPQYF. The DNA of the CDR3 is TGTGCCAGCAGCTTAGACAAGCCCCAGTACTTC.

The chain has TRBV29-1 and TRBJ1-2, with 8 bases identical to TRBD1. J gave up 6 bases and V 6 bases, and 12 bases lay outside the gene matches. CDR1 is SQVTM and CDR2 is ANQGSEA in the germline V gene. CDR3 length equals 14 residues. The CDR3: CSVGQDRRSHGYTF. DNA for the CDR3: TGCAGCGTGGGACAGGACAGGCGCTCCCATGGCTACACCTTC.

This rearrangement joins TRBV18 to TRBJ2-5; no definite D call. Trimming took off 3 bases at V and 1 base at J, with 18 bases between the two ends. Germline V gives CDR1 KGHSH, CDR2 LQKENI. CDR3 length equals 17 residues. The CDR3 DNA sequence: TGTGCCAGCTCACCTCGTCTTGGCGGTCAGACCCAAGAGACCCAGTACTTC. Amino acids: CASSPRLGGQTQETQYF.

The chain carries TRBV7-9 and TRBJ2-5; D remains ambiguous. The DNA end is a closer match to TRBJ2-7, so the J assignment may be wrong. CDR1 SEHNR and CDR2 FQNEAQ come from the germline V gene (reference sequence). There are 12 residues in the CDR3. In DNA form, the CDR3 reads TGTGCCAGCAGCCACTCCCGAAGCGAGCAGTACTTC. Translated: CASSHSRSEQYF.

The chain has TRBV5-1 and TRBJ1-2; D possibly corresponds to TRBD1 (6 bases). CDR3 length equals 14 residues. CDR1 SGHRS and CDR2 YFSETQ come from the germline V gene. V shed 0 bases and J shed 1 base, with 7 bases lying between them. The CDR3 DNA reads TGCGCCAGCAGCTTGGGGACAGATAACTATGGCTACACCTTC. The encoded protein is CASSLGTDNYGYTF.

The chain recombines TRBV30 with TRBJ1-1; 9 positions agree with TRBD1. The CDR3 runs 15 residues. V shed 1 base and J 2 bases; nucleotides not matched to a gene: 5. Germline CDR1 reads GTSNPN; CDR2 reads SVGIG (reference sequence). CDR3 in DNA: TGTGCCTGGAGTGGACAGGGGGGCAGTAACACTGAAGCTTTCTTT. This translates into CAWSGQGGSNTEAFF.

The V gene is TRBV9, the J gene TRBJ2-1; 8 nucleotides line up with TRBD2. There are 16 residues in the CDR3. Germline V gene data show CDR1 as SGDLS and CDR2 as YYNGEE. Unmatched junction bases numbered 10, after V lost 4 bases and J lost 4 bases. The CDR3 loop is CASSPTTSDLYNEQFF. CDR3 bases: TGTGCCAGCAGCCCGACGACTAGCGACCTTTACAATGAGCAGTTCTTC.

The CDR3 sequence is CSVAGQGEVNSYNEQFF. The CDR3 DNA sequence: TGCAGCGTTGCGGGACAGGGGGAGGTAAACTCCTACAATGAGCAGTTCTTC. The J gene is TRBJ2-1, the V gene TRBV29-1, with TRBD1 identical over 11 bases. Germline CDR1 is SQVTM and CDR2 is ANQGSEA. The CDR3 consists of 17 residues. Trimming cost V 4 bases and J 0 bases; bases outside gene matches: 8.

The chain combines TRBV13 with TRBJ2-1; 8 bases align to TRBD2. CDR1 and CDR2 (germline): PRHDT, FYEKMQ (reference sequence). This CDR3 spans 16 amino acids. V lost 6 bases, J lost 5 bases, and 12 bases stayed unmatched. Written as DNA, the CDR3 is TGTGCCAGCAGAAGACTAGCGTGGGAAGGAGACAATGAGCAGTTCTTC. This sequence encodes CASRRLAWEGDNEQFF.

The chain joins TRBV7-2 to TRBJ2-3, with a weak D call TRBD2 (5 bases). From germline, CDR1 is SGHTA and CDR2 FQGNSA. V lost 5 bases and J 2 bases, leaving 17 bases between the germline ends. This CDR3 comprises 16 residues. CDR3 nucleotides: TGTGCCAGCAGCATACTAGGTGGCGGACTCACAGATACGCAGTATTTT. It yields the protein CASSILGGGLTDTQYF.

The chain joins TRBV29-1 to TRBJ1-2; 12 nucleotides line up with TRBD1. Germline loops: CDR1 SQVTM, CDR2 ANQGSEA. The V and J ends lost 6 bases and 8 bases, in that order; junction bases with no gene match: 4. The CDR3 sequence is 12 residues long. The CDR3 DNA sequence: TGCAGCGTGGGGACAGGGGGCGACGGCTACACCTTC. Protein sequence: CSVGTGGDGYTF.

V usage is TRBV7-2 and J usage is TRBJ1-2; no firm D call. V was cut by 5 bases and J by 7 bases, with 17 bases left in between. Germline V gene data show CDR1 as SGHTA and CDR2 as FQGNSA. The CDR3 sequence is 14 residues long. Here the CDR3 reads CASSVVWREGGYTF. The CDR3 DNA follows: TGTGCCAGCAGCGTAGTTTGGAGGGAAGGTGGCTACACCTTC. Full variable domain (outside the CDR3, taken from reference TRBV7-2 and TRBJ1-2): GAGVSQSPSNKVTEKGKDVELRCDPISGHTALYWYRQSLGQGLEFLIYFQGNSAPDKSGLPSDRFSAERTGGSVSTLTIQRTQQEDSAVYLCASSVVWREGGYTFGSGTRLTVV.

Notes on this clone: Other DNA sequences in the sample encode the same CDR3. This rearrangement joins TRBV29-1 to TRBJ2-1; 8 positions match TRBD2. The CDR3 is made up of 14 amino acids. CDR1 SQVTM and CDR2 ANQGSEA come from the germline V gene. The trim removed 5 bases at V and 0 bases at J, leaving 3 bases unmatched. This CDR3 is CSVLSGSSYNEQFF. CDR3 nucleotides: TGCAGCGTTTTAAGCGGGAGCTCCTACAATGAGCAGTTCTTC.

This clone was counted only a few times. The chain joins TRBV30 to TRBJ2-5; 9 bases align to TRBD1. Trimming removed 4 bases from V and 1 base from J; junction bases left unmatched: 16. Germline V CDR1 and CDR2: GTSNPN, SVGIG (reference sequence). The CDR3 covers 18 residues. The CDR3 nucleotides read TGTGCCTGGACTAACATCCGGGACAGGGCGATGAGCCAAGAGACCCAGTACTTC. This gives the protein CAWTNIRDRAMSQETQYF.